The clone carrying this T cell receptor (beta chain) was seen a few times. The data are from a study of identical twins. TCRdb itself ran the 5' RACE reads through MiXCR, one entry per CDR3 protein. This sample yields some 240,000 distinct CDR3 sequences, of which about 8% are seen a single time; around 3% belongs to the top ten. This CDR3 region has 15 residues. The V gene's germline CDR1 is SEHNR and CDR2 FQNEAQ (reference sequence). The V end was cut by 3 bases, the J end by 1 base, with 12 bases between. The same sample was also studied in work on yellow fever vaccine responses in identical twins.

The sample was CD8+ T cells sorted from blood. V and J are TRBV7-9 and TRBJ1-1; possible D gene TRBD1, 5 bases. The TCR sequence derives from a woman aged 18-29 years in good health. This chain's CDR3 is CASSFPTAANTEAFF. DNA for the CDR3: TGTGCCAGCAGCTTCCCGACAGCGGCGAACACTGAAGCTTTCTTT. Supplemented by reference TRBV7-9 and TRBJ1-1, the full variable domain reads DTGVSQNPRHKITKRGQNVTFRCDPISEHNRLYWYRQTLGQGPEFLTYFQNEAQLEKSRLLSDRFSAERPKGSFSTLEIQRTEQGDSAMYLCASSFPTAANTEAFFGQGTRLTVV.